This T cell receptor beta chain was recovered during a study of cytomegalovirus exposure and HLA in healthy donors. Germline CDR1 is LNHDA and CDR2 is SQIVND (reference sequence). The CDR3 is 15 residues long. Trimming shortened V by 2 bases and J by 5 bases, and 15 bases separated the two germline ends. The PCR was carried out with 60 Vbeta primers and 13 Jbeta primers. The table came from immunoSEQ multiplex PCR; TCRdb's copy has only in-frame clones and leaves some out. The data contain some 240,000 clones, about 90% of them seen just once; the ten biggest clones take up about 1.7%. The sequencing input was PBMCs. The receptor comes from a girl aged 2-9 years in good health and CMV-seronegative. The rearrangement joins TRBV19 to TRBJ1-2; no firm D call. The DNA of the CDR3 is TGTGCCAGTAGTATATCGACACCTACCCTTTATGGCTACACCTTC. Its translation: CASSISTPTLYGYTF.